These 28 T cell receptor beta chains originate from one sample sequenced in a study of glioma-infiltrating T cells after dendritic cell vaccination. Some clones are missing from TCRdb's copy, which holds only in-frame ones; the method was immunoSEQ multiplex PCR. This table holds about 67,000 clones, roughly 79% found once. The sample in question was blood, obtained before dendritic cell vaccination. The receptors shown here come from a human donor with glioblastoma.

This clone has a handful of counts. This chain connects TRBV5-1 to TRBJ1-2, with D maybe TRBD1 (5 bases). This CDR3 has 13 residues. From germline, CDR1 is SGHRS and CDR2 YFSETQ. V was clipped by 0 bases and J by 8 bases, with 11 bases between them. CDR3 sequence (DNA): TGCGCCAGCAGCTTGGATACAGGCATCGGCTACACCTTC. Protein product: CASSLDTGIGYTF.

This sequence joins TRBV29-1 and TRBJ1-2; D is possibly TRBD1 (6 bases). The V gene lost 0 bases and the J gene lost 2 bases, with 10 bases spanning the gap. Germline CDR1 is SQVTM and CDR2 is ANQGSEA. The CDR3 length is 14 residues. The CDR3 nucleotides read TGCAGCGTTGAAGAGGGGACAACCAACTATGGCTACACCTTC. Translation: CSVEEGTTNYGYTF. Based on the CDR3 plus reference TRBV29-1 and TRBJ1-2, the full variable domain is SAVISQKPSRDICQRGTSLTIQCQVDSQVTMMFWYRQQPGQSLTLIATANQGSEATYESGFVIDKFPISRPNLTFSTLTVSNMSPEDSSIYLCSVEEGTTNYGYTFGSGTRLTVV.

There are a few counts of this clone. This sequence joins TRBV10-3 and TRBJ1-6, with 7 bases matching TRBD1. Germline CDR1 reads ENHRY; CDR2 reads SYGVKD. The CDR3 spans 15 residues. Unmatched junction bases numbered 15, after V lost 10 bases and J lost 9 bases. The CDR3 nucleotides are TGTGCCAGCAATACAGGGGCAGGGCACAGTTCACCCCTCCACTTT. This gives the protein CASNTGAGHSSPLHF.

The rearrangement joins TRBV6-5 to TRBJ1-2; the match to TRBD1 covers 12 bases. From germline, CDR1 is MNHEY and CDR2 SVGAGI. The CDR3 totals 16 residues. Trimming removed 0 bases from V and 4 bases from J; junction bases left unmatched: 3. CDR3 sequence (DNA): TGTGCCAGCAGTTACTCGGGACAGGGGGCCGGCTATGGCTACACCTTC. It is translated as CASSYSGQGAGYGYTF.

The V call is TRBV19, the J call TRBJ2-3, with D maybe TRBD1 (5 bases). Germline V CDR1 and CDR2: LNHDA, SQIVND (reference sequence). The length of the CDR3 is 14 residues. The V end lost 1 base, the J end lost 2 bases, and 7 bases lay between the germline ends. The CDR3 DNA follows: TGTGCCAGTAGTATAGGACAGACCACAGATACGCAGTATTTT. Its translation: CASSIGQTTDTQYF.

The rearrangement links TRBV16 to TRBJ1-6; D is ambiguous. Germline V CDR1 and CDR2: KGHSY, FQNENV. Trimming took off 0 bases at V and 9 bases at J, with 9 bases between the two ends. CDR3 length: 14 residues. The DNA for the CDR3 is TGTGCCAGCAGCCAATCGTCCCGGGGTTCACCCCTCCACTTT. Encoded protein: CASSQSSRGSPLHF.

V gene TRBV7-2 combines with J gene TRBJ1-1, with D maybe TRBD1 (5 bases). Trimming removed 4 bases from V and 0 bases from J, with 12 bases in between. Germline CDR1 reads SGHTA; CDR2 reads FQGNSA. The CDR3 contains 15 residues. Here the CDR3 DNA reads TGTGCCAGCAGCTCCGACAGAGTACTGAACACTGAAGCTTTCTTT. This encodes CASSSDRVLNTEAFF.

This clone has only a few counts. The J gene is TRBJ2-7, the V gene TRBV6-5; maybe TRBD1 (6 bases). This CDR3 is 14 amino acids long. Trimming removed 2 bases from V and 4 bases from J, with 12 bases in between. Germline CDR1 reads MNHEY; CDR2 reads SVGAGI. The CDR3 DNA reads as TGTGCCAGCAGTTACCGTCCGACAGGTTACGAGCAGTACTTC. Protein: CASSYRPTGYEQYF.

The V gene is TRBV19, the J gene TRBJ1-1; a possible D gene is TRBD1 (6 bases). This CDR3 has 14 residues. The V gene lost 3 bases and the J gene lost 3 bases, with 11 bases spanning the gap. Germline V lookup: CDR1 LNHDA, CDR2 SQIVND (reference sequence). The CDR3 is CASSIYRTDTEAFF. In DNA, the CDR3 is TGTGCCAGTAGTATTTACAGGACAGACACTGAAGCTTTCTTT.

The rearrangement joins TRBV2 to TRBJ2-3; tentatively, D is TRBD1 (6 bases). CDR1 is SNHLY, CDR2 FYNNEI, per germline. V shed 2 bases and J shed 1 base, with 13 bases lying between them. The CDR3 totals 16 residues. The CDR3 is CASSEWGSGGTDTQYF. The CDR3 bases are TGTGCCAGCAGTGAATGGGGTTCAGGGGGCACAGATACGCAGTATTTT.

J is TRBJ1-2 and V is TRBV7-2, with D possibly TRBD1 on 5 matching bases. The V end was cut by 5 bases, the J end by 5 bases, with 15 bases between. Germline V gene lookup returns CDR1 SGHTA and CDR2 FQGNSA. The CDR3 totals 14 residues. This CDR3 reads CASSAPQDRYGYTF. CDR3 nucleotide sequence: TGTGCCAGCAGCGCACCACAGGATAGGTATGGCTACACCTTC.

The chain uses TRBV27 and TRBJ2-7; 10 bases are shared with TRBD1. Germline-derived CDR1 and CDR2 are MNHEY and SMNVEV (reference sequence). After removal of 4 bases from V and 3 bases from J, the junction contained 9 bases not matched to a gene. The CDR3 runs to 16 residues. CDR3 residues: CASSSGDRGGFYEQYF. DNA for the CDR3: TGTGCCAGCAGTTCAGGGGACAGGGGAGGATTCTACGAGCAGTACTTC.

The CDR3 sequence is CASSWDSQRALNQPQHF. DNA of the CDR3: TGTGCCAGTAGTTGGGACTCTCAGAGGGCCCTCAATCAGCCCCAGCATTTT. V gene TRBV19 combines with J gene TRBJ1-5, with D tentatively TRBD1 (5 bases). Germline values: CDR1 LNHDA, CDR2 SQIVND (reference sequence). V was cut by 5 bases and J by 3 bases, with 20 bases left in between. The CDR3 spans 17 residues.

The genes are TRBV30 and TRBJ1-2; the D gene is possibly TRBD1 (6 bases). This CDR3 region has 11 residues. The V gene lost 7 bases and the J gene lost 8 bases, with 14 bases spanning the gap. Germline-derived CDR1 and CDR2 are GTSNPN and SVGIG (reference sequence). The CDR3 loop is CASYSGDGYTF. As DNA, the CDR3 is TGTGCCTCCTATTCAGGGGACGGCTACACCTTC.

This chain connects TRBV15 to TRBJ2-1, with 9 positions matching TRBD2. The V segment lost 2 bases and the J segment 8 bases; nucleotides outside the gene matches: 7. The CDR3 has 15 residues. CDR1 is LNHNV, CDR2 YYDKDF, per germline (reference sequence). The CDR3 reads CATSRPRGGDDEQFF. The CDR3 region has the DNA TGTGCCACCAGCAGACCTCGCGGGGGGGATGATGAGCAGTTCTTC.

The rearrangement uses TRBV7-6 and TRBJ2-2, with TRBD1 identical over 10 bases. Germline assignment: CDR1 SGHVS and CDR2 FNYEAQ. J gave up 3 bases and V 5 bases, and 9 bases lay outside the gene matches. This CDR3 contains 17 residues. The CDR3 nucleotides read TGTGCCAGCAGCCCTCGTGACAGGGGGCAGCACACCGGGGAGCTGTTTTTT. Translating it yields CASSPRDRGQHTGELFF.

The chain carries TRBV25-1 and TRBJ2-5; no clear D gene. The length of the CDR3 is 14 residues. V dropped 4 bases and J dropped 2 bases, with 11 bases sitting between them. CDR1 is MGHDK, CDR2 SYGVNS, per germline. The CDR3 region is CASSVQEDQETQYF. The CDR3 DNA follows: TGTGCCAGCAGTGTTCAAGAGGATCAAGAGACCCAGTACTTC.

This rearrangement joins TRBV7-2 to TRBJ1-1; D is unclear. The CDR3 totals 14 residues. Germline V CDR1 and CDR2: SGHTA, FQGNSA. V was clipped by 3 bases and J by 1 base, with 9 bases between them. The DNA for the CDR3 is TGTGCCAGCAGCTTTGGCAGGCAGAACACTGAAGCTTTCTTT. Protein sequence: CASSFGRQNTEAFF.

The rearrangement joins TRBV5-6 to TRBJ2-7; possible D gene TRBD1, 6 bases. The CDR3 loop spans 16 amino acids. The V gene's germline CDR1 is SGHDT and CDR2 YYEEEE. V shed 4 bases and J shed 1 base, with 18 bases lying between them. CDR3 in DNA: TGTGCCAGCAGCCCAAGCCAGGGGATATTATCCTACGAGCAGTACTTC. This translates into CASSPSQGILSYEQYF.

The chain uses TRBV18 and TRBJ1-6; D unclear. CDR1 and CDR2 (germline): KGHSH, LQKENI. The V end was cut by 1 base, the J end by 5 bases, with 12 bases between. The CDR3 has 16 residues. As DNA, the CDR3 is TGTGCCAGCTCACCACTCTCTGTACTTAATAATTCACCCCTCCACTTT. The encoded protein is CASSPLSVLNNSPLHF.

For this clone: One end of the junction varies from germline; a read error may be responsible. Written as DNA, the CDR3 is TGTGCTAGCAGCTTAAAGTCCCAAAGCAGCGGGGATATGGGCTACACCTTC. It translates to CASSLKSQSSGDMGYTF. The chain combines TRBV7-7 with TRBJ1-2; D is undetermined. This CDR3 spans 17 amino acids. The germline gives CDR1 SSHAT, CDR2 FNYEAQ (reference sequence).

This clone has only one observation. The chain couples TRBV19 to TRBJ1-1; D unresolved. This CDR3 is built from 13 residues. Germline V gives CDR1 LNHDA, CDR2 SQIVND (reference sequence). Deletions cut 6 bases from V and 11 bases from J, with 19 bases between. CDR3 sequence reads: CASRKNGESAAFF. The DNA of the CDR3 is TGTGCCAGTAGAAAAAACGGGGAATCGGCGGCTTTCTTT.

Only one count was recorded for this clone. The J gene is TRBJ2-6, the V gene TRBV27; TRBD1 agrees at 10 bases. The CDR3 loop spans 17 amino acids. J lost 2 bases, V lost 8 bases, and 9 bases had no gene match. Per germline, CDR1 MNHEY and CDR2 SMNVEV (reference sequence). CDR3 sequence: CASGPGQGFPGANVLTF. The CDR3 coding sequence is TGTGCCAGCGGGCCGGGACAGGGGTTCCCTGGGGCCAACGTCCTGACTTTC.

The rearrangement joins TRBV2 to TRBJ2-7; TRBD1 matches 8 bases. Germline assignment: CDR1 SNHLY and CDR2 FYNNEI. V was clipped by 6 bases and J by 1 base; unmatched bases: 5. There are 14 residues in the CDR3. The CDR3 DNA follows: TGTGCCAGCAGGACCGGGACAGGATCCTACGAGCAGTACTTC. It codes for CASRTGTGSYEQYF. The full variable domain, rest sourced from reference TRBV2 and TRBJ2-7, is EPEVTQTPSHQVTQMGQEVILRCVPISNHLYFYWYRQILGQKVEFLVSFYNNEISEKSEIFDDQFSVERPDGSNFTLKIRSTKLEDSAMYFCASRTGTGSYEQYFGPGTRLTVT.

This sequence joins TRBV30 and TRBJ2-3, with 7 bases identical to TRBD1. Germline CDR1 is GTSNPN and CDR2 is SVGIG (reference sequence). V lost 5 bases and J lost 4; bases outside the gene matches: 6. The length of the CDR3 is 13 residues. The CDR3 sequence is CAWGTGVADTQYF. CDR3 DNA: TGTGCCTGGGGCACAGGGGTGGCAGATACGCAGTATTTT.

This rearrangement joins TRBV4-2 to TRBJ2-5; TRBD2 agrees at 9 bases. The CDR3 is 16 amino acids. From germline, CDR1 is LGHNA and CDR2 YNFKEQ. The trim removed 1 base at V and 2 bases at J, leaving 5 bases unmatched. The CDR3 loop reads CASSQGFAGGQETQYF. CDR3 DNA sequence: TGTGCCAGCAGCCAAGGATTCGCGGGGGGGCAAGAGACCCAGTACTTC.

CDR3 bases: TGTGCCAGCAGCTTGGGCCAGACTATTTATGAAGCTTTCTTT. It yields the protein CASSLGQTIYEAFF. This chain connects TRBV7-9 to TRBJ1-1; D uncertain. Germline assignment: CDR1 SEHNR and CDR2 FQNEAQ (reference sequence). The CDR3 length is 14 residues. Trimming stripped 3 bases from V and 7 bases from J, with 15 bases between.

The rearrangement uses TRBV21-1 and TRBJ1-1; the D segment call TRBD1 is taken from the table without a DNA check. TRBV21-1 is a documented pseudogene. The CDR3 consists of 15 residues. In DNA form, the CDR3 reads TGTGCCAGCAGCAAACCGGGGGGACAGGAGAAGGAAGCTTTCTTT. Its translation: CASSKPGGQEKEAFF.